Each of the 6 T cell receptor beta chains below was sequenced from the same sample in a study of CD8 T cells in ankylosing spondylitis. Whole-study findings and limits: Ankylosing spondylitis blood appeared to carry a characteristic TCR beta motif of roughly eight highly homologous variants.

Which antigens these TCRs recognize remains unknown. TCRdb re-analysed the 5' RACE reads in MiXCR, keeping a single row per CDR3 protein. This table has roughly 670,000 distinct CDR3 sequences, 15% to 20% appearing once. The sequencing input was blood, either unsorted or a sorted T cell fraction (not recorded which). The receptors stem from a male donor with ankylosing spondylitis.

The chain combines TRBV25-1 with TRBJ1-6; 7 nucleotides match TRBD1. The V segment lost 6 bases and the J segment 9 bases; nucleotides outside the gene matches: 11. The germline V gene has CDR1 MGHDK and CDR2 SYGVNS. The CDR3 has 15 residues. The DNA for the CDR3 is TGTGCCAGCAGGGGACAGTATACAAGAGGTTCACCCCTCCACTTT. It codes for CASRGQYTRGSPLHF.

This clonotype was counted many times. This chain uses TRBV13 with TRBJ1-1; D possibly corresponds to TRBD1 (5 bases). V dropped 1 base and J dropped 0 bases, with 9 bases sitting between them. The length of the CDR3 is 15 residues. Germline values: CDR1 PRHDT, CDR2 FYEKMQ (reference sequence). The CDR3: CASSLVSGMNTEAFF. The CDR3 bases are TGTGCCAGCAGCTTAGTCTCAGGGATGAACACTGAAGCTTTCTTT.

J is TRBJ2-5 and V is TRBV27, with 7 bases aligning to TRBD1. The CDR3 totals 14 residues. Looked up from germline, CDR1 is MNHEY and CDR2 is SMNVEV (reference sequence). Germline trimming cut 5 bases from V and 4 bases from J; bases unmatched to any gene: 7. In DNA form, the CDR3 reads TGTGCCAGCAGTCCCCCCGACAGGGCAGAGACCCAGTACTTC. Protein: CASSPPDRAETQYF.

The rearrangement uses TRBV7-9 and TRBJ2-3; 8 bases fit TRBD2. This CDR3 is 17 amino acids long. The V segment lost 4 bases and the J segment 6 bases; nucleotides outside the gene matches: 15. Germline V gene lookup returns CDR1 SEHNR and CDR2 FQNEAQ (reference sequence). CDR3 loop: CASSSRDVRGGQDTQYF. CDR3 sequence (DNA): TGTGCCAGCAGCTCCCGGGATGTCCGGGGGGGCCAGGATACGCAGTATTTT.

This clonotype showed up many times. This rearrangement joins TRBV5-5 to TRBJ1-5; the D gene is possibly TRBD1 (5 bases). In germline, CDR1 is SGHKS, CDR2 YYEKEE (reference sequence). The ends were cut back, 2 bases at V and 7 bases at J, with 10 bases in the middle. The CDR3 is 13 residues long. The CDR3 loop reads CASSFSRDQPQHF. The CDR3 DNA reads as TGTGCCAGCAGCTTTAGTAGGGACCAGCCCCAGCATTTT.

The chain is built from TRBV20-1 and TRBJ1-2; D is perhaps TRBD1 (6 bases). The CDR3 is 13 residues long. Germline V gene sequence: CDR1 DFQATT, CDR2 SNEGSKA (reference sequence). The V and J ends lost 3 bases and 4 bases respectively, with 12 bases between them. The CDR3 is CSARRGWSYGYTF. CDR3 DNA: TGCAGTGCTAGGAGGGGGTGGAGCTATGGCTACACCTTC.